This T cell receptor beta chain was obtained from a study of blood T cell repertoires in COVID-19. Across the study: PBMCs, B-cell-depleted T cells, or T cells were the source of the cDNA or gDNA that made up the material.

Participant ages covered roughly 18 to 90 years across about 22 US areas. The germline gives CDR1 LNHNV, CDR2 YYDKDF (reference sequence). The V end was cut by 2 bases, the J end by 0 bases, with 11 bases between. The CDR3 runs 16 residues. The repertoire was sequenced with immunoSEQ multiplex PCR; TCRdb's copy has only in-frame clones and lacks some. Among hundreds of thousands of clones listed, around 84% were seen once. The sequenced sample consisted of PBMCs or T cells enriched from blood (not recorded which). The chain recombines TRBV15 with TRBJ1-3; a possible D gene is TRBD1 (5 bases). This receptor was taken from a man under 40 with acute COVID-19. CDR3 DNA sequence: TGTGCCACCAGCAGAAAGGGACTCTTCTCTGGAAACACCATATATTTT. Encoded protein: CATSRKGLFSGNTIYF. Full variable domain (remainder filled in from reference TRBV15 and TRBJ1-3): DAMVIQNPRYQVTQFGKPVTLSCSQTLNHNVMYWYQQKSSQAPKLLFHYYDKDFNNEADTPDNFQSRRPNTSFCFLDIRSPGLGDTAMYLCATSRKGLFSGNTIYFGEGSWLTVV.